Following are 2 T cell receptor beta chains from one sample sequenced in a study of blood T cells in healthy people across ages. Next came a second PCR, run for about 6 to 12 cycles, which used a sample-barcoded 5' primer along with a J-beta primer mix. TCRdb passed the 5' RACE reads through MiXCR, listing each CDR3 protein once. This sample has almost 1 million distinct CDR3 sequences, with roughly half found just once. Specimen: blood. These TCRs come from a woman aged 55-75 years in good health.

J is TRBJ2-3 and V is TRBV4-3; the D gene is possibly TRBD1 (6 bases). This CDR3 has 17 amino acids. The ends were cut back, 0 bases at V and 2 bases at J, with 15 bases in the middle. The germline CDR1 and CDR2 sequences are LGHNA and YSLEER. DNA for the CDR3: TGCGCCAGCAGCCAAGATCGGGCAGGGGCGACCACAGATACGCAGTATTTT. Its protein is CASSQDRAGATTDTQYF.

DNA of the CDR3: TGCAGCGTTGGGGTTCACGAGCAGTACTTC. Encoded protein: CSVGVHEQYF. The V gene is TRBV29-1, the J gene TRBJ2-7; D uncertain. CDR1 and CDR2 from the germline V gene are SQVTM and ANQGSEA. The V and J ends lost 4 bases and 5 bases respectively, with 6 bases between them. The CDR3 is 10 residues long.